The 26 T cell receptor beta chains in this list originate from one sample, sequenced in a study of blood T cell repertoires in COVID-19. Generated by immunoSEQ multiplex PCR, the TCRdb table keeps only in-frame clones and is missing some. The sample contains 100,000 to 150,000 clones, about 85% of which appear only once. Specimen: peripheral blood. The receptor source for this set is a man aged 40-55 years with active or convalescent COVID-19.

The chain recombines TRBV3-1 (or the pseudogene TRBV3-2) with TRBJ2-7, with TRBD2 matching over 7 bases. With 2 bases clipped from V and 0 bases from J, the junction kept 4 bases outside the gene matches. The CDR3 covers 15 residues. The germline V gene has CDR1 LGHDT and CDR2 YNNKEL (reference sequence). CDR3 amino acids: CASSQWGGSSYEQYF. CDR3 coding DNA: TGTGCCAGCAGCCAATGGGGGGGGAGCTCCTACGAGCAGTACTTC.

V and J are TRBV27 and TRBJ2-1; 7 positions agree with TRBD2. V dropped 2 bases and J dropped 7; count of bases not matched to a gene: 11. This CDR3 comprises 16 residues. Germline CDR1 MNHEY, CDR2 SMNVEV (reference sequence). The CDR3 loop is CASSLGGVVGRNEQFF. The CDR3 DNA is TGTGCCAGCAGTTTAGGGGGGGTAGTTGGTAGGAATGAGCAGTTCTTC.

J is TRBJ1-2 and V is TRBV7-9; 9 bases fit TRBD1. Trimming at V came to 4 bases and at J to 3 bases, leaving 9 bases not matched to a gene. Germline values: CDR1 SEHNR, CDR2 FQNEAQ (reference sequence). This CDR3 is built from 16 residues. The CDR3 sequence: CASSSGSGQGYYGYTF. DNA of the CDR3: TGTGCCAGCAGCTCGGGTTCGGGACAGGGTTACTATGGCTACACCTTC. The full variable domain, in which reference TRBV7-9 and TRBJ1-2 provide the parts outside the CDR3, is DTGVSQNPRHKITKRGQNVTFRCDPISEHNRLYWYRQTLGQGPEFLTYFQNEAQLEKSRLLSDRFSAERPKGSFSTLEIQRTEQGDSAMYLCASSSGSGQGYYGYTFGSGTRLTVV.

The V gene is TRBV7-3, the J gene TRBJ2-3; possible D gene TRBD1, 6 bases. The germline V gene has CDR1 SGHTA and CDR2 FQGTGA. Trimming took 3 bases from V and 4 from J, leaving 11 bases between them. This CDR3 contains 14 residues. CDR3 sequence (DNA): TGTGCCAGCAGCTTTCAGGGGTGGTCAGATACGCAGTATTTT. Its translation: CASSFQGWSDTQYF.

This rearrangement joins TRBV5-6 to TRBJ1-1; a weak D match, TRBD1 (6 bases). Between the trimmed V and J ends, which lost 5 bases and 1 base, there was a span of 12 bases. Germline V gene lookup returns CDR1 SGHDT and CDR2 YYEEEE. CDR3 length: 14 residues. CDR3 residues: CASSTGTENTEAFF. DNA for the CDR3: TGTGCCAGCAGTACAGGGACGGAGAACACTGAAGCTTTCTTT.

In this sample, this clone turned up once. The chain recombines TRBV2 with TRBJ2-3; 7 bases are shared with TRBD1. The CDR3 runs 15 residues. The V gene's germline CDR1 is SNHLY and CDR2 FYNNEI. V gave up 6 bases and J gave up 0 bases; unmatched junction bases: 6. CDR3 sequence reads: CASRRTGSSTDTQYF. CDR3 sequence (DNA): TGTGCCAGCAGGCGGACAGGCTCTAGCACAGATACGCAGTATTTT.

This chain's CDR3 is CASSQEGGSYNEQFF. The CDR3 bases are TGTGCCAGCAGCCAAGAAGGGGGCTCCTACAATGAGCAGTTCTTC. The chain recombines TRBV4-2 with TRBJ2-1, with a weak D call TRBD1 (6 bases). This CDR3 is built from 15 residues. V dropped 0 bases and J dropped 0 bases, with 6 bases sitting between them. Germline CDR1 and CDR2: LGHNA and YNFKEQ.

V usage is TRBV3-1 (or the pseudogene TRBV3-2) and J usage is TRBJ2-3; 8 positions match TRBD2. Per the germline V gene, CDR1 is LGHDT and CDR2 is YNNKEL (reference sequence). V shed 3 bases and J 1 base; nucleotides not matched to a gene: 6. The CDR3 consists of 16 residues. CDR3 in DNA: TGTGCCAGCAGCCATCCCCCGGGGGGGCGCACAGATACGCAGTATTTT. Protein product: CASSHPPGGRTDTQYF.

The chain carries TRBV7-8 and TRBJ2-7; D is undetermined. The CDR3 is 12 amino acids. Germline loops: CDR1 SGHVS, CDR2 FQNEAQ. Trimming cost V 4 bases and J 5 bases, with 9 bases left between them. The CDR3 nucleotides read TGTGCCAGCAGCTCCCCTAGTGACGAGCAGTACTTC. As protein: CASSSPSDEQYF.

The V call is TRBV11-3, the J call TRBJ1-1, with TRBD1 matching over 8 bases. Germline V gene lookup returns CDR1 SGHNT and CDR2 YENEEA. The length of the CDR3 is 13 residues. Trimming at V came to 4 bases and at J to 5 bases, leaving 3 bases not matched to a gene. CDR3: CASSSRGRTEAFF. DNA for the CDR3: TGTGCCAGCAGCTCCAGGGGGCGGACTGAAGCTTTCTTT.

The chain has TRBV10-2 and TRBJ2-1, with 7 nucleotides matching TRBD2. The trim removed 0 bases at V and 7 bases at J, leaving 3 bases unmatched. Germline-derived CDR1 and CDR2 are WSHSY and SAAADI. CDR3 length equals 14 residues. CDR3 in DNA: TGCGCCAGCAGTGAGTCCGGGGGGTGGAATGAGCAGTTCTTC. This sequence encodes CASSESGGWNEQFF.

The gene calls are TRBV6-5 and TRBJ2-3; 8 nucleotides line up with TRBD1. CDR1 is MNHEY and CDR2 is SVGAGI in the germline V gene. With V trimmed by 4 bases and J by 6 bases, 9 bases remained unmatched. The CDR3 contains 15 residues. The CDR3 DNA sequence: TGTGCCAGCAGTTCAGGGGGCTTAGGCGAGGATACGCAGTATTTT. Its protein is CASSSGGLGEDTQYF.

DNA of the CDR3: TGTGCCAGCAGTTACGCTGGGGCGGACACCGGGGAGCTGTTTTTT. Translation gives CASSYAGADTGELFF. V usage is TRBV6-5 and J usage is TRBJ2-2; weak D call: TRBD1 (5 bases). The CDR3 runs to 15 residues. Trimming shortened V by 2 bases and J by 3 bases, and 10 bases separated the two germline ends. Germline V gene lookup returns CDR1 MNHEY and CDR2 SVGAGI.

The chain combines TRBV7-3 with TRBJ2-2; weak D call: TRBD2 (5 bases). The CDR3 extends over 15 amino acids. Trimming removed 5 bases from V and 4 bases from J, with 14 bases in between. Germline V CDR1 and CDR2: SGHTA, FQGTGA. The CDR3 DNA reads as TGTGCCAGCAGCCTCCCGGGGATGTCCACCGGGGAGCTGTTTTTT. This sequence encodes CASSLPGMSTGELFF. The full variable domain, completed using reference TRBV7-3 and TRBJ2-2, is GAGVSQTPSNKVTEKGKYVELRCDPISGHTALYWYRQSLGQGPEFLIYFQGTGAADDSGLPNDRFFAVRPEGSVSTLKIQRTERGDSAVYLCASSLPGMSTGELFFGEGSRLTVL.

V usage is TRBV7-9 and J usage is TRBJ1-2; D uncertain. Germline loops: CDR1 SEHNR, CDR2 FQNEAQ (reference sequence). V lost 1 base to trimming and J lost 6 bases, with 15 bases between them. This CDR3 has 15 residues. The CDR3 nucleotides read TGTGCCAGCAGCTTAGTTAGTCGAGGGAAGGATGGCTACACCTTC. Translation gives CASSLVSRGKDGYTF.

The chain is built from TRBV7-3 and TRBJ2-3; TRBD2 agrees at 16 bases. The length of the CDR3 is 18 residues. Germline V CDR1 and CDR2: SGHTA, FQGTGA. Trimming removed 2 bases from V and 0 bases from J; junction bases left unmatched: 2. The CDR3 reads CASSLGTSGGASTDTQYF. The CDR3 coding sequence is TGTGCCAGCAGCTTAGGGACTAGCGGGGGGGCTAGCACAGATACGCAGTATTTT.

The chain recombines TRBV5-1 with TRBJ2-3; 8 bases line up with TRBD1. Germline CDR1 and CDR2: SGHRS and YFSETQ. The CDR3 is made up of 14 amino acids. Trimming took 4 bases from V and 7 from J; bases not matched to a gene: 8. The CDR3 is CASSNDRGGNTQYF. CDR3 bases: TGCGCCAGCAGCAACGACAGGGGCGGGAATACGCAGTATTTT. The full variable domain, in which reference TRBV5-1 and TRBJ2-3 provide the parts outside the CDR3, is KAGVTQTPRYLIKTRGQQVTLSCSPISGHRSVSWYQQTPGQGLQFLFEYFSETQRNKGNFPGRFSGRQFSNSRSEMNVSTLELGDSALYLCASSNDRGGNTQYFGPGTRLTVL.

The V and J genes are TRBV6-5 and TRBJ2-7, with a weak D call TRBD1 (6 bases). This CDR3 has 13 residues. The germline V gene has CDR1 MNHEY and CDR2 SVGAGI. Trimming removed 6 bases at V and 5 bases at J, with 14 bases between. The CDR3 here is CASRATGVNEQYF. For the CDR3, the DNA is TGTGCCAGCAGAGCGACAGGAGTCAACGAGCAGTACTTC.

This clone has only a few counts. The CDR3 nucleotides read TGTGCCAGTAGATCCCCCACCGAGGGGGCAGGAGGAAACACCATATATTTT. Translated: CASRSPTEGAGGNTIYF. The chain has TRBV19 and TRBJ1-3, with 7 bases matching TRBD1. The CDR3 is 17 residues long. Germline CDR1 LNHDA, CDR2 SQIVND (reference sequence). J lost 4 bases, V lost 6 bases, and 15 bases had no gene match.

Comments on this clone: This same CDR3 is encoded by further DNA sequences in the sample. CDR3 in DNA: TGTGCCAGCAGCTTAGTGGCGGGGGGTACCTACGAGCAGTACTTC. Translation: CASSLVAGGTYEQYF. The chain combines TRBV7-2 with TRBJ2-7; 8 bases are shared with TRBD2. Trimming cost V 1 base and J 2 bases; bases outside gene matches: 4. This CDR3 comprises 15 residues. The germline CDR1 and CDR2 sequences are SGHTA and FQGNSA.

The chain combines TRBV5-8 with TRBJ2-7, with TRBD1 matching 7 bases. CDR3 length: 16 amino acids. The V gene end was trimmed by 4 bases and the J gene end by 0 bases; junction bases not matched to a gene: 10. CDR1 is SGHTS, CDR2 YDEGEE, per germline. DNA for the CDR3: TGTGCCAGCAGCCCTAAGCCGGGACAGTACTCCTACGAGCAGTACTTC. This encodes CASSPKPGQYSYEQYF.

On this clone itself: The junction departs from the called germline gene at one end, perhaps through a read error. This chain links TRBV29-1 with TRBJ2-3; 11 positions match TRBD2. Looked up from germline, CDR1 is SQVTM and CDR2 is ANQGSEA. CDR3 length: 15 residues. The CDR3 protein is CSVEGTSGGTDTQYF. In DNA form, the CDR3 reads TGCAGCGTCGAAGGGACTAGCGGAGGCACAGATACGCAGTATTTT.

The rearrangement links TRBV30 to TRBJ2-7, with 8 nucleotides matching TRBD1. After removal of 7 bases from V and 0 bases from J, the junction contained 8 bases not matched to a gene. Germline CDR1 is GTSNPN and CDR2 is SVGIG (reference sequence). CDR3 size: 14 residues. This CDR3 reads CAFGKGTGSYEQYF. The DNA of the CDR3 is TGTGCCTTCGGGAAAGGGACAGGCTCCTACGAGCAGTACTTC. Full variable domain (rest looked up from reference TRBV30 and TRBJ2-7): SQTIHQWPATLVQPVGSPLSLECTVEGTSNPNLYWYRQAAGRGLQLLFYSVGIGQISSEVPQNLSASRPQDRQFILSSKKLLLSDSGFYLCAFGKGTGSYEQYFGPGTRLTVT.

The rearrangement links TRBV21-1 to TRBJ2-7; TRBD1 is the table's D call and was not checked against the DNA. TRBV21-1 is a documented pseudogene. The CDR3 extends over 15 amino acids. CDR3 protein: CASMSLGQGLGEQYF. CDR3 DNA sequence: TGTGCCAGCATGTCACTGGGACAGGGGTTGGGAGAGCAGTACTTC.

This clone was detected once. One end of the junction varies from germline; a read error may be responsible. The rearrangement joins TRBV25-1 to TRBJ1-1, with D possibly TRBD1 on 5 matching bases. Germline CDR1 reads MGHDK; CDR2 reads SYGVNS. The CDR3 runs 13 residues. CDR3 region: CASNPAGHTEAFF. In nucleotides, the CDR3 is TGTGCCAGCAATCCAGCTGGACACACAGAAGCTTTCTTT.

This chain connects TRBV6-4 to TRBJ1-3; D unresolved. Germline CDR1 reads MRHNA; CDR2 reads SNTAGT. V was cut by 2 bases and J by 0 bases, with 8 bases left in between. CDR3 length: 15 amino acids. The CDR3 DNA reads as TGTGCCAGCAGTGACATCGGTATCTCTGGAAACACCATATATTTT. This gives the protein CASSDIGISGNTIYF.